The sequence of this T cell receptor beta chain was determined in a study of shared clonotypes between healthy human individuals. Of note for this clone: What it recognizes is unknown.

Notes on the study in general: Several donors showed sharing of 4.5% to 6% of naive CD4 clonotypes. Estimated richness values were generally larger in naive subsets than in memory subsets.

This CDR3 region has 14 residues. Trimming removed 6 bases from V and 2 bases from J, with 15 bases in between. Per the germline V gene, CDR1 is SGHKS and CDR2 is YYEKEE (reference sequence). The assay used deep level. The protocol was immunoSEQ multiplex PCR, while the TCRdb copy is restricted to in-frame clones and leaves out a portion. The sample shows some 2,000,000 clones, approximately 94% of them seen only once. This TCR came from a young man in good health. The chain has TRBV5-5 and TRBJ2-7; a weak D match, TRBD1 (6 bases). The specimen was naive CD4+ T cells sorted from blood. The subset: CD45RA+ positively selected. CDR3 residues: CASNRQGSPYEQYF. DNA of the CDR3: TGTGCCAGCAATCGCCAGGGGAGCCCCTACGAGCAGTACTTC. The full variable domain, with the rest looked up from reference TRBV5-5 and TRBJ2-7, is DAGVTQSPTHLIKTRGQQVTLRCSPISGHKSVSWYQQVLGQGPQFIFQYYEKEERGRGNFPDRFSARQFPNYSSELNVNALLLGDSALYLCASNRQGSPYEQYFGPGTRLTVT.